The 4 T cell receptor beta chains below all came from one sample that was sequenced in a study of T cells expressing NK-cell markers. Reprocessing the 5' RACE reads, TCRdb reports a single entry for every CDR3 protein and omits DNA. In total, the table holds under 600,000 distinct CDR3 sequences. Specimen: blood T cells: a sorted CD56 or NKG2C T cell subset, CD4+ or CD8+ T cells, or bulk PBMC T cells (not recorded which). These receptors were taken from a woman in her forties or fifties in good health.

The J gene is TRBJ1-1, the V gene TRBV3-1; absent DNA, TCRdb's TRBD1 call cannot be checked. This CDR3 is 15 amino acids long. Germline V CDR1 and CDR2: LGHDT, YNNKEL (reference sequence). CDR3 sequence reads: CASSQAGTADTEAFF.

This chain joins TRBV7-3 and TRBJ2-1; TCRdb proposes TRBD2, but this gene call is untestable without DNA. Germline CDR1 SGHTA, CDR2 FQGTGA. CDR3 length equals 14 residues. CDR3 sequence: CASSPAGGRDEQFF.

The chain employs TRBV2 and TRBJ1-4. The CDR3 sequence is 12 residues long. CDR1 is SNHLY and CDR2 is FYNNEI in the germline V gene. CDR3 sequence reads: CASSTYNEKLFF.

The CDR3 spells CSARVGAGSHEQYF. The V call is TRBV20-1, the J call TRBJ2-7; without DNA, the TCRdb call of TRBD1 cannot be checked. This CDR3 has 14 residues. The germline gives CDR1 DFQATT, CDR2 SNEGSKA (reference sequence).